This T cell receptor beta chain was sequenced for a study of T-cell reconstitution after alpha-beta-depleted transplantation in children. Notes on the study in general: Several hundred expanded graft clones reportedly supplied alpha-beta T cells about two months after transplant.

This clonotype was observed many times. Antigen: not known. Unique molecular identifiers were used in preparing the TCRbeta library. Using its own MiXCR run on the PCR reads, TCRdb lists one record per CDR3 protein. Here the sample spans 670,000 or so distinct CDR3 sequences, under 15% being singletons. CDR3 length: 14 amino acids. V was trimmed by 6 bases and J by 4 bases, leaving 14 bases between them. Germline loops: CDR1 SGHTA, CDR2 FQGTGA. The sequencing here drew on PBMCs, taken before TCRalphabeta/CD19-depleted stem cell transplant. The TCR comes from a girl under 10 years old with congenital amegakaryocytic thrombocytopenia, due to receive a stem cell transplant. This chain joins TRBV7-3 and TRBJ2-3; D gene unclear. CDR3 sequence: CASSPLASADTQYF. CDR3 bases: TGTGCCAGCAGTCCCTTAGCTTCCGCAGATACGCAGTATTTT.